One sample yielded the 7 T cell receptor beta chains listed below, sequenced in a study of T cell responses to AZD1222 COVID-19 vaccine. Some clones are missing from TCRdb's copy, which holds only in-frame ones; the method was immunoSEQ multiplex PCR. The sample contains about 130,000 clones, approximately 86% of which appear only once. The material sequenced was peripheral blood, taken on day 0 of AZD1222 vaccination. The receptor set was obtained from an adult in good health.

The genes are TRBV9 and TRBJ2-3; no clear D gene. Trimming stripped 0 bases from V and 4 bases from J, with 12 bases between. The V gene's germline CDR1 is SGDLS and CDR2 YYNGEE. CDR3 size: 15 residues. CDR3: CASSVGLQRSDTQYF. CDR3 bases: TGTGCCAGCAGCGTAGGTTTGCAGAGGTCAGATACGCAGTATTTT. Supplemented by reference TRBV9 and TRBJ2-3, the full variable domain reads DSGVTQTPKHLITATGQRVTLRCSPRSGDLSVYWYQQSLDQGLQFLIQYYNGEERAKGNILERFSAQQFPDLHSELNLSSLELGDSALYFCASSVGLQRSDTQYFGPGTRLTVL.

The chain combines TRBV18 with TRBJ2-3; a possible D gene is TRBD2 (6 bases). V lost 2 bases, J lost 4 bases, and 13 bases lay in between. The CDR3 spans 15 residues. The germline V gene has CDR1 KGHSH and CDR2 LQKENI. This CDR3 reads CASSPDSGLADTQYF. CDR3 DNA sequence: TGTGCCAGCTCACCAGATAGCGGATTAGCAGATACGCAGTATTTT.

The rearrangement uses TRBV10-3 and TRBJ1-1; no definite D call. Trimming shortened V by 4 bases and J by 0 bases, and 9 bases separated the two germline ends. Germline CDR1 ENHRY, CDR2 SYGVKD. This CDR3 contains 14 residues. The CDR3 reads CAISGGLLNTEAFF. CDR3 bases: TGTGCCATCAGTGGGGGTTTGTTGAACACTGAAGCTTTCTTT.

This CDR3 is CASSPTDRIYEQYF. The CDR3 DNA sequence: TGTGCCAGCTCACCGACAGACAGGATCTACGAGCAGTACTTC. The chain is built from TRBV18 and TRBJ2-7, with D possibly TRBD1 on 6 matching bases. The germline gives CDR1 KGHSH, CDR2 LQKENI. Trimming removed 3 bases from V and 3 bases from J, with 12 bases in between. This CDR3 is built from 14 residues.

The chain employs TRBV10-1 and TRBJ1-1; D unresolved. This CDR3 comprises 13 residues. The germline V gene has CDR1 WNHNN and CDR2 SYGVQD (reference sequence). V gave up 7 bases and J gave up 1 base, with 10 bases separating them. In DNA, the CDR3 is TGCGCCAGCACTTTGGACGGGAACACTGAAGCTTTCTTT. It translates to CASTLDGNTEAFF.

The sample holds a few counts of this clone. In DNA, the CDR3 is TGTGCCAGCAGCACCTACTTCTCTGGGGCCAACGTCCTGACTTTC. Its protein is CASSTYFSGANVLTF. This chain links TRBV28 with TRBJ2-6, with no clear D. Germline lookup yields CDR1 MDHEN and CDR2 SYDVKM. The CDR3 extends over 15 amino acids. The V and J ends lost 6 bases and 0 bases respectively, with 9 bases between them. Combining the CDR3 with reference TRBV28 and TRBJ2-6 gives the whole variable domain DVKVTQSSRYLVKRTGEKVFLECVQDMDHENMFWYRQDPGLGLRLIYFSYDVKMKEKGDIPEGYSVSREKKERFSLILESASTNQTSMYLCASSTYFSGANVLTFGAGSRLTVL.

The gene calls are TRBV19 and TRBJ2-3, with TRBD1 matching 7 bases. V was clipped by 5 bases and J by 0 bases; unmatched bases: 5. The germline V gene encodes CDR1 LNHDA and CDR2 SQIVND (reference sequence). This CDR3 is built from 15 residues. The CDR3 protein is CASSYDRASTDTQYF. In nucleotides, the CDR3 is TGTGCCAGTAGTTACGACAGGGCGAGCACAGATACGCAGTATTTT.